This TCR beta chain was captured in a study of post-analysis software for immune sequencing data. Study summary: Included among the disease courses, which were recorded for the cohort, were relapsing-remitting, secondary progressive and progressive-relapsing multiple sclerosis.

Study-level findings and limits: In patients, a few TRBV segments were more frequent than in controls, with TRBV5-6, TRBV5-1 and TRBV20-1 among them.

The CDR3 is 13 amino acids. From germline, CDR1 is SGDLS and CDR2 YYNGEE. The junction had 3 bases not matched to a gene; V was cut back by 3 bases and J by 4 bases. Researchers reported that TCR beta cDNA libraries carried unique molecular identifiers. TCRdb re-derived calls from the PCR reads in MiXCR, one entry per CDR3 protein. This table has a few hundred thousand distinct CDR3 sequences, less than 40% appearing once. This clonotype was found a few times. Its antigen is undetermined. The chain recombines TRBV9 with TRBJ2-7; TRBD2 matches 8 bases. The source material was blood. The sequence was obtained from a girl aged 2 to 9 with multiple sclerosis. For the CDR3, the DNA is TGTGCCAGCAGCGGCACTAGCGGTTACGAGCAGTACTTC. The encoded protein is CASSGTSGYEQYF. Based on the CDR3 plus reference TRBV9 and TRBJ2-7, the full variable domain is DSGVTQTPKHLITATGQRVTLRCSPRSGDLSVYWYQQSLDQGLQFLIQYYNGEERAKGNILERFSAQQFPDLHSELNLSSLELGDSALYFCASSGTSGYEQYFGPGTRLTVT.